The T cell receptor beta chain described here comes from a study of cytotoxic CD8 clonotypes in ibrutinib-treated CLL (TCRdb year 2021). In terms of the full investigation: The cohort had about a dozen relapsed/refractory and around 15 treatment-naive patients; 17 were IGHV unmutated. Partial responses were observed in approximately 24 patients and complete responses in 2; after a median follow-up of roughly 72 months, remission was maintained in 15 or so patients and progression was observed in some twelve. Response samples were taken after a median of 12 months on treatment, ranging from about 6 to 40 months. On average, each sample yielded hundreds of thousands of productive templates and tens of thousands of productive rearrangements. Longitudinal samples were available for 26 of the 86 trial participants. Cryopreserved peripheral blood mononuclear cells were collected at three points: before therapy, at response, and at either sustained remission or disease progression. General conclusions and limits of the study: Public clonotypes were rare and either contracted or stayed stable during treatment, and the rise in clonality at ibrutinib response reflected the expansion of private clonotypes. Baseline clonality was found to be higher than that of age-matched healthy donors and was strongly correlated with circulating CD8+ T-cell counts. Sampling times were not matched between patients in sustained remission and patients whose disease was progressing, and lymph node repertoires were not examined. Clonality increased at ibrutinib response, stayed stable in sustained remission, and fell back toward baseline at progression.

Each clonotype received, on average, around 10x coverage in deep resolution sequencing performed on a MiSeq, where the target depth lay between 1 in 1 million and 1 in 200,000 T cells. TCR beta libraries were generated with the immunoSEQ hsTCRB Kit. Processing in the source paper ran as follows. ImmunoSEQ Data Assistant and ImmunoSEQ Analyzer were used for data analysis, and V, D and J genes were assigned according to IMGT definitions. Clonality, which ranges from 0 to 1, was calculated as one minus the normalized Shannon entropy of productive rearrangement frequencies. Only overrepresented clonotypes making up at least 0.05% of the repertoire of each patient were included in the public clonotype analysis. Some 14 age-matched healthy donor repertoires from immuneACCESS served as clonality controls. The clones in this table, taken by TCRdb from immuneACCESS, are in-frame only. Not every clone is retained; where verified, under half of the shortfall comes from an unresolved V gene, and the cause of the rest is unknown. For V, J and clone size, that table is used; D and trimming come from the DNA. This sample gives about 310,000 clones in total; approximately 80% of them show up just once. The ten largest clonotypes hold approximately 7% of the sample.

Notes on this clone: Its recognized antigen is unknown. Base-call qualities are not available, and no considerably larger clone is one nucleotide away.

Sequences GTSNPN (CDR1) and SVGIG (CDR2) are obtained from the germline V gene (reference sequence). Ends trimmed: V by 3 bases, J by 4 bases; bases unmatched to a gene: 7. The CDR3 measures 15 amino acids from cysteine to phenylalanine. The kept DNA is CDR3 alone, 45 bases in frame from the first base. For TCR beta library preparation, approximately 2 micrograms of genomic DNA was extracted from cryopreserved PBMCs. Longitudinal blood samples from CLL patients receiving ibrutinib monotherapy were subjected to high-throughput TCR beta sequencing. Patients were enrolled in a phase 2 open-label single-center ibrutinib monotherapy trial.

This specimen consisted of PBMCs, obtained before ibrutinib treatment. The receptor was derived from a human donor with chronic lymphocytic leukemia. The chain joins TRBV30 to TRBJ2-1; 9 nucleotides in the junction match TRBD2. For the CDR3, the sequence is CAWSQGLAIYNEQFF. The bases are TGTGCCTGGAGCCAAGGACTAGCGATTTACAATGAGCAGTTCTTC.